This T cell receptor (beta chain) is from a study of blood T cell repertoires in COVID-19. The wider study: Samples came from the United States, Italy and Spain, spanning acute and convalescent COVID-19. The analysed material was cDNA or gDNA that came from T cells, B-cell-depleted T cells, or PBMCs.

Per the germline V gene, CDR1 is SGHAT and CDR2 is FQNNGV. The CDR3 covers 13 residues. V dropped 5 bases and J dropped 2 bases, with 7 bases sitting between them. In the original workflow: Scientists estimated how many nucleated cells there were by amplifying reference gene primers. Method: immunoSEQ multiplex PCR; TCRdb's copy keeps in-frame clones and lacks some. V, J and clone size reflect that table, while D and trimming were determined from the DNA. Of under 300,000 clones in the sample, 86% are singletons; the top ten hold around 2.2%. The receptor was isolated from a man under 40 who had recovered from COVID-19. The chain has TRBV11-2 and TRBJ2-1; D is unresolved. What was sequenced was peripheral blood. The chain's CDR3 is CASSQDAYNEQFF. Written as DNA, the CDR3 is TGTGCCAGCAGCCAGGATGCCTACAATGAGCAGTTCTTC.